This TCR beta chain was identified in a study of T cell changes during pregnancy in multiple sclerosis. Data came from immunoSEQ multiplex PCR; TCRdb stores just in-frame clones and leaves some out. The table has 55,000 to 75,000 clones, around nine tenths seen once. There are 15 residues in the CDR3. Looked up from germline, CDR1 is SNHLY and CDR2 is FYNNEI. Deletions cut 7 bases from V and 0 bases from J, with 13 bases between. The chain joins TRBV2 to TRBJ1-3; tentative D call: TRBD1 (5 bases). The sequence derives from a female donor in good health, enrolled as a control in a pregnancy study. The sample in question was peripheral blood, obtained in the third trimester of pregnancy. Here the CDR3 DNA reads TGTGCCAGCAAGATAGACAGCTACTCTGGAAACACCATATATTTT. It translates to CASKIDSYSGNTIYF.